This T cell receptor (beta chain) came from a study of Ad26.COV2.S vaccination and SARS-CoV-2 variants. This sample's treatment: roughly 18 received Ad26.COV2.S at low or high dose, single or two shots; several received placebo; per-sample allocation not given. The samples were gathered on day 63 after the first injection of vaccine or placebo. This table comes from immunoSEQ multiplex PCR, and its TCRdb copy is limited to in-frame clones, with some not included. This sample carries over 400,000 clones, about 88% of them seen once, and the ten largest clones take approximately 2.5%. Trimming removed 2 bases from V and 0 bases from J, with 8 bases in between. The CDR3 is made up of 14 amino acids. CDR1 and CDR2 from the germline V gene are SGDLS and YYNGEE.

V gene TRBV9 combines with J gene TRBJ1-1, with no clear D. The sequence was obtained from a person aged 18-60 years who received the Ad26.COV2.S COVID-19 vaccine or a placebo. Sequenced here: peripheral blood, sampled in a trial of Ad26.COV2.S vaccine versus placebo. The CDR3 sequence: CASSVTSLNTEAFF. The DNA of the CDR3 is TGTGCCAGCAGCGTCACTAGTCTGAACACTGAAGCTTTCTTT.